This entry lists 28 T cell receptor beta chains sequenced from one sample in a study of cytomegalovirus exposure and HLA in healthy donors. Clones were sequenced by immunoSEQ multiplex PCR, and TCRdb holds only the in-frame ones, with some missing. The sample carries a few hundred thousand clones, roughly 83% recorded once. The sample was PBMCs. These receptor sequences come from a woman aged 25-40 years in good health and CMV-seropositive.

The chain employs TRBV28 and TRBJ1-5; no clear D gene. Trimming pared 2 bases from V and 6 bases from J, leaving 5 bases between. CDR1 is MDHEN, CDR2 SYDVKM, per germline. CDR3 length equals 12 residues. CDR3 amino acids: CASSLRGQPQHF. In DNA form, the CDR3 reads TGTGCCAGCAGTTTACGGGGTCAGCCCCAGCATTTT. Looking up the rest from reference TRBV28 and TRBJ1-5 gives the full variable domain: DVKVTQSSRYLVKRTGEKVFLECVQDMDHENMFWYRQDPGLGLRLIYFSYDVKMKEKGDIPEGYSVSREKKERFSLILESASTNQTSMYLCASSLRGQPQHFGDGTRLSIL.

The chain has TRBV28 and TRBJ1-1; the D gene is possibly TRBD1 (5 bases). The CDR3 sequence is 15 residues long. The germline CDR1 and CDR2 sequences are MDHEN and SYDVKM. V gave up 6 bases and J gave up 7 bases, with 21 bases separating them. CDR3 nucleotide sequence: TGTGCCAGCAGGCAAGTCGGTAGGGGTGTTTATGAAGCTTTCTTT. This gives the protein CASRQVGRGVYEAFF.

The chain carries TRBV13 and TRBJ2-1; D may be TRBD1 (6 bases). Per the germline V gene, CDR1 is PRHDT and CDR2 is FYEKMQ (reference sequence). The CDR3 loop spans 12 amino acids. V gave up 5 bases and J gave up 9 bases, with 11 bases separating them. Written as DNA, the CDR3 is TGTGCCAGCAGCGACGCAGGGGCTGAGCAGTTCTTC. It encodes CASSDAGAEQFF.

This clone occurred once. V and J are TRBV30 and TRBJ2-7; TRBD2 agrees at 9 bases. The ends lost 5 bases at V and 6 bases at J; junction bases unmatched: 5. This CDR3 region has 12 residues. Germline V lookup: CDR1 GTSNPN, CDR2 SVGIG (reference sequence). The CDR3 coding sequence is TGTGCCTGGGCCGGGACTAGCTTCGAGCAGTACTTC. Its protein product is CAWAGTSFEQYF.

The table lists this clone with a few counts. The genes are TRBV18 and TRBJ2-3, with 8 bases fitting TRBD2. Germline V gives CDR1 KGHSH, CDR2 LQKENI. This CDR3 has 14 residues. Unmatched junction bases numbered 4, after V lost 5 bases and J lost 3 bases. This CDR3 reads CASSSSSGTDTQYF. The CDR3 region has the DNA TGTGCCAGCTCATCGTCTAGCGGGACAGATACGCAGTATTTT.

This clone showed up just once. The chain has TRBV9 and TRBJ2-1, with D possibly being TRBD2 (5 bases). V was clipped by 2 bases and J by 6 bases, with 18 bases between them. Germline CDR1 SGDLS, CDR2 YYNGEE. This CDR3 contains 16 residues. The CDR3 region is CASSVSGNPAGNEQFF. CDR3 in DNA: TGTGCCAGCAGCGTTTCCGGGAACCCGGCAGGCAATGAGCAGTTCTTC.

The chain combines TRBV6-6 with TRBJ1-4; maybe TRBD1 (6 bases). In germline, CDR1 is MNHNY, CDR2 SVGAGI (reference sequence). Between the trimmed V and J ends, which lost 5 bases and 8 bases, there was a span of 15 bases. There are 14 residues in the CDR3. CDR3 residues: CASSMGGAGEKLFF. The CDR3 DNA follows: TGTGCCAGCAGTATGGGGGGGGCCGGGGAAAAACTGTTTTTT.

Only one count was recorded for this clone. V and J are TRBV7-8 and TRBJ1-1; a possible D gene is TRBD1 (5 bases). This CDR3 has 15 residues. Germline CDR1 reads SGHVS; CDR2 reads FQNEAQ. The ends were cut back, 5 bases at V and 5 bases at J, with 18 bases in the middle. The CDR3: CASSLGQGGGTEAFF. CDR3 nucleotide sequence: TGTGCCAGCAGCCTAGGGCAGGGAGGAGGGACTGAAGCTTTCTTT.

CDR3 sequence reads: CASSATGTAGGYTF. The CDR3 DNA reads TGTGCCAGCAGCGCAACCGGGACAGCGGGTGGCTACACCTTC. This chain joins TRBV9 and TRBJ1-2, with 7 bases that match TRBD1. Germline CDR1 is SGDLS and CDR2 is YYNGEE. This CDR3 region has 14 residues. Germline trimming cut 3 bases from V and 7 bases from J; bases unmatched to any gene: 9.

J is TRBJ1-1 and V is TRBV5-1, with a possible D match to TRBD1 (6 bases). This CDR3 has 14 residues. The V end was cut by 4 bases, the J end by 1 base, with 11 bases between. Germline CDR1 reads SGHRS; CDR2 reads YFSETQ. DNA of the CDR3: TGCGCCAGCAGCGAGATACAGGGGAACACTGAAGCTTTCTTT. This codes for CASSEIQGNTEAFF.

The CDR3 nucleotides read TGTGCCAGCAGCGCGAGTGGGACTAGCGGGAGCAGAGGCTCTGAGCAGTTCTTC. It specifies CASSASGTSGSRGSEQFF. The gene calls are TRBV9 and TRBJ2-1, with TRBD2 matching over 14 bases. CDR1 and CDR2 from the germline V gene are SGDLS and YYNGEE. This CDR3 is built from 18 residues. Trimming removed 3 bases from V and 9 bases from J; junction bases left unmatched: 14.

The rearrangement uses TRBV5-1 and TRBJ2-1; D unclear. Trimming left V 7 bases short and J 7 bases short, with 9 bases between. CDR3 length: 11 amino acids. The V gene's germline CDR1 is SGHRS and CDR2 YFSETQ. In nucleotides, the CDR3 is TGCGCCAGCCTTGACCAGAATGAGCAGTTCTTC. Encoded protein: CASLDQNEQFF.

This clone was recorded only once. The chain couples TRBV5-1 to TRBJ1-1; possible D gene TRBD1, 6 bases. V was trimmed by 3 bases and J by 3 bases, leaving 9 bases between them. The CDR3 runs 13 residues. Germline V gives CDR1 SGHRS, CDR2 YFSETQ. CDR3 loop: CASSSTGYTEAFF. The CDR3 coding sequence is TGCGCCAGCAGCTCAACAGGGTACACTGAAGCTTTCTTT.

The chain combines TRBV6-1 with TRBJ2-5, with D possibly being TRBD1 (5 bases). CDR1 MNHNS and CDR2 SASEGT come from the germline V gene. V lost 2 bases and J 3 bases, leaving 10 bases between the germline ends. The CDR3 contains 14 residues. Here the CDR3 reads CASSEWMTEETQYF. CDR3 DNA sequence: TGTGCCAGCAGTGAATGGATGACAGAAGAGACCCAGTACTTC.

DNA of the CDR3: TGTGCCAGCAGCACCCCCTTGGGACCTTATCGCTACGAGCAGTACTTC. Its protein is CASSTPLGPYRYEQYF. This chain joins TRBV11-3 and TRBJ2-7; possibly TRBD1 or TRBD2 for D (5 bases each). Germline V gene sequence: CDR1 SGHNT, CDR2 YENEEA. This CDR3 region has 16 residues. V was clipped by 5 bases and J by 3 bases, with 20 bases between them.

CDR3 loop: CASSNRGPNNEQFF. CDR3 bases: TGTGCCAGCAGCAACAGGGGCCCCAACAATGAGCAGTTCTTC. The rearrangement links TRBV27 to TRBJ2-1; 7 positions match TRBD1. V was pared by 6 bases and J by 5 bases, with 7 bases of the junction left unmatched. This CDR3 has 14 amino acids. Germline V gene lookup returns CDR1 MNHEY and CDR2 SMNVEV (reference sequence).

This clone was detected once. V gene TRBV9 combines with J gene TRBJ2-3, with 9 bases fitting TRBD2. CDR3 length: 15 residues. Germline CDR1 is SGDLS and CDR2 is YYNGEE. The trim removed 4 bases at V and 0 bases at J, leaving 3 bases unmatched. This CDR3 is CASSRTSGSTDTQYF. The CDR3, as DNA: TGTGCCAGCAGCCGTACTAGCGGGAGCACAGATACGCAGTATTTT.

The chain recombines TRBV9 with TRBJ1-1; tentative D call: TRBD1 (6 bases). Germline-derived CDR1 and CDR2 are SGDLS and YYNGEE. Trimming took 4 bases from V and 0 from J, leaving 13 bases between them. This CDR3 spans 15 amino acids. CDR3 nucleotides: TGTGCCAGCAGCCTTGAGGGGGATATGAACACTGAAGCTTTCTTT. Translated, it gives CASSLEGDMNTEAFF.

J is TRBJ1-2 and V is TRBV4-1; D not resolved. Trimming pared 1 base from V and 4 bases from J, leaving 16 bases between. This CDR3 spans 16 amino acids. Germline V lookup: CDR1 MGHRA, CDR2 YSYEKL. In nucleotides, the CDR3 is TGCGCCAGCAGCCAAGCACGGGGTCAGGCCGCCTATGGCTACACCTTC. Translated, it gives CASSQARGQAAYGYTF.

The chain uses TRBV6-1 and TRBJ1-1; D remains ambiguous. V was shortened by 9 bases and J by 7 bases, with 12 bases between the two germline ends. CDR1 MNHNS and CDR2 SASEGT come from the germline V gene. The CDR3 totals 11 residues. The CDR3 bases are TGTGCCAGTTCCCGGGGATATGAAGCTTTCTTT. Its protein is CASSRGYEAFF.

The rearrangement uses TRBV7-3 and TRBJ1-2; a weak D match, TRBD1 (5 bases). Trimming left V 5 bases short and J 0 bases short, with 13 bases between. The CDR3 has 15 residues. CDR1 SGHTA and CDR2 FQGTGA come from the germline V gene. Here the CDR3 reads CASSAGPPANYGYTF. CDR3 bases: TGTGCCAGCAGCGCGGGACCTCCAGCTAACTATGGCTACACCTTC. The full variable domain, completed using reference TRBV7-3 and TRBJ1-2, is GAGVSQTPSNKVTEKGKYVELRCDPISGHTALYWYRQSLGQGPEFLIYFQGTGAADDSGLPNDRFFAVRPEGSVSTLKIQRTERGDSAVYLCASSAGPPANYGYTFGSGTRLTVV.

This sequence joins TRBV18 and TRBJ2-1, with D unresolved. Germline lookup yields CDR1 KGHSH and CDR2 LQKENI. This CDR3 is built from 15 residues. With 1 base removed from V and 1 base from J, the gap between germline ends came to 8 bases. CDR3 loop: CASSPRAASYNEQFF. CDR3 sequence (DNA): TGTGCCAGCTCACCACGGGCTGCTTCCTACAATGAGCAGTTCTTC.

The genes are TRBV9 and TRBJ2-2, with unresolved D. The CDR3 runs to 12 residues. The germline gives CDR1 SGDLS, CDR2 YYNGEE. The V and J ends lost 0 bases and 6 bases respectively, with 3 bases between them. This CDR3 reads CASSVASGELFF. CDR3 DNA: TGTGCCAGCAGCGTAGCTTCCGGGGAGCTGTTTTTT.

This clone occurred a few times. The chain recombines TRBV5-1 with TRBJ2-1, with 13 bases fitting TRBD2. This CDR3 contains 16 residues. Germline V CDR1 and CDR2: SGHRS, YFSETQ. V trimming: 4 bases; J trimming: 5 bases; junction bases outside the gene matches: 6. DNA for the CDR3: TGCGCCAGCAGCAAACCGGGACTAGCGGGGAACAATGAGCAGTTCTTC. This codes for CASSKPGLAGNNEQFF.

The V gene is TRBV19, the J gene TRBJ2-5; tentatively, D is TRBD1 (5 bases). Germline assignment: CDR1 LNHDA and CDR2 SQIVND (reference sequence). The V and J ends lost 1 base and 5 bases respectively, with 8 bases between them. This CDR3 region has 13 residues. The CDR3 DNA is TGTGCCAGTAGTATAGGGGGCAAGGAGACCCAGTACTTC. The encoded protein is CASSIGGKETQYF.

This clone has a single count. The V gene is TRBV27, the J gene TRBJ1-1; no clear D. Trimming removed 4 bases at V and 5 bases at J, with 11 bases between. The CDR3 has 13 amino acids. Looked up from germline, CDR1 is MNHEY and CDR2 is SMNVEV (reference sequence). In DNA form, the CDR3 reads TGTGCCAGCAGTTCTCCGGTGGGGACTGAAGCTTTCTTT. Translation gives CASSSPVGTEAFF.

This CDR3 reads CASSQDRAAGQPQHF. CDR3 DNA sequence: TGCGCCAGCAGCCAAGATCGAGCAGCGGGACAGCCCCAGCATTTT. The chain links TRBV4-3 to TRBJ1-5; no clear D. Germline loops: CDR1 LGHNA, CDR2 YSLEER. V lost 0 bases to trimming and J lost 7 bases, with 13 bases between them. The CDR3 sequence is 15 residues long.

This chain uses TRBV30 with TRBJ1-2, with D perhaps matching TRBD1 (6 bases). Germline loops: CDR1 GTSNPN, CDR2 SVGIG (reference sequence). Trimming cost V 0 bases and J 7 bases, with 12 bases left between them. The CDR3 sequence is 13 residues long. The CDR3 protein is CAWSVRGAFGYTF. The CDR3 nucleotides read TGTGCCTGGAGTGTACGGGGGGCGTTTGGCTACACCTTC.